The TCR beta chain under discussion was sequenced for a study of blood T cell repertoires in COVID-19. About the research overall: Italy, Spain and the United States were the sources of the convalescent and acute COVID-19 samples.

Methods used by the authors: Estimation of nucleated cell counts relied on the amplification of reference gene primers. Profiling relied on immunoSEQ multiplex PCR, and the TCRdb table lists in-frame clones only, not all of them. V and J calls and clone size are given by that table; D and trimming were obtained from the DNA. The table records roughly 220,000 clones, roughly 84% of them present only once. V was trimmed by 3 bases and J by 6 bases, leaving 12 bases between them. Germline V gene data show CDR1 as SNHLY and CDR2 as FYNNEI. This CDR3 has 14 amino acids. This receptor was identified in a woman aged 55-69 years who had recovered from COVID-19. This chain uses TRBV2 with TRBJ1-5; possible D gene TRBD1, 5 bases. Material for sequencing was peripheral blood. CDR3 loop: CASSDGGVSQPQHF. As DNA, the CDR3 is TGTGCCAGCAGTGATGGGGGGGTGAGTCAGCCCCAGCATTTT.